These 18 T cell receptor beta chains came from one sample sequenced in a study of shared clonotypes between healthy human individuals. Data came from immunoSEQ multiplex PCR; TCRdb stores just in-frame clones and leaves some out. This table holds approximately 640,000 clones, 90% found once. Sequenced: memory CD8+ T cells from PBMCs. This sample's subset: CD45RO+ cells pooled with CCR7-negative TemRA cells. These receptors were obtained from a young man in good health. Some clones in this sample may be carry-over from other donors' samples.

This chain uses TRBV5-5 with TRBJ1-2, with D maybe TRBD1 (5 bases). The V end was cut by 2 bases, the J end by 6 bases, with 17 bases between. This CDR3 comprises 15 residues. Germline V gene lookup returns CDR1 SGHKS and CDR2 YYEKEE (reference sequence). CDR3 region: CASSFPTPGLNGYTF. The CDR3 region has the DNA TGTGCCAGCAGCTTTCCAACGCCAGGGTTGAATGGCTACACCTTC.

The chain recombines TRBV28 with TRBJ2-1; D possibly uses TRBD1 or TRBD2 (5 bases each). From germline, CDR1 is MDHEN and CDR2 SYDVKM. The CDR3 extends over 15 amino acids. Trimming pared 7 bases from V and 3 bases from J, leaving 16 bases between. As DNA, the CDR3 is TGTGCCAGCAACACCCCGGGACGGGGCTACAATGAGCAGTTCTTC. Translation: CASNTPGRGYNEQFF.

This chain joins TRBV5-1 and TRBJ1-2; D is unclear. Germline V gene sequence: CDR1 SGHRS, CDR2 YFSETQ. The V end was cut by 0 bases, the J end by 0 bases, with 6 bases between. The CDR3 sequence is 14 residues long. This CDR3 is CASSLADANYGYTF. In DNA form, the CDR3 reads TGCGCCAGCAGCTTGGCCGATGCTAACTATGGCTACACCTTC.

This clone was counted ten times or more. The chain joins TRBV6-6 to TRBJ1-2; D is possibly TRBD1 (6 bases). V was cut by 6 bases and J by 3 bases, with 14 bases left in between. The CDR3 sequence is 14 residues long. Germline V gene data show CDR1 as MNHNY and CDR2 as SVGAGI (reference sequence). CDR3 nucleotides: TGTGCCAGCAGGGAGGTAGGGGGGGACTATGGCTACACCTTC. Its protein is CASREVGGDYGYTF.

The J gene is TRBJ1-5, the V gene TRBV21-1. TRBV21-1 is deemed a pseudogene. This CDR3 has 14 amino acids. The CDR3 here is CASSKVCSNQPQHF. DNA of the CDR3: TGTGCCAGCAGCAAGGTTTGTAGCAATCAGCCCCAGCATTTT.

V gene TRBV2 combines with J gene TRBJ1-2; 8 bases are a match to TRBD1. The CDR3 is made up of 14 amino acids. Germline values: CDR1 SNHLY, CDR2 FYNNEI. With 8 bases clipped from V and 3 bases from J, the junction kept 8 bases outside the gene matches. The CDR3 here is CASSSLDRDYGYTF. CDR3 sequence (DNA): TGTGCCAGCTCATCCCTGGACAGGGACTATGGCTACACCTTC.

The chain is built from TRBV9 and TRBJ2-1; D unclear. The CDR3 is made up of 14 amino acids. In germline, CDR1 is SGDLS, CDR2 YYNGEE. The germline V and J ends were trimmed by 4 bases and 1 base, with 9 bases remaining between them. The CDR3 sequence is CASSPSSSYNEQFF. DNA of the CDR3: TGTGCCAGCAGCCCCTCAAGTTCCTACAATGAGCAGTTCTTC.

This rearrangement joins TRBV5-8 to TRBJ2-7; D remains unclear. V was trimmed by 3 bases and J by 2 bases, leaving 12 bases between them. The CDR3 has 14 amino acids. Per germline, CDR1 SGHTS and CDR2 YDEGEE. CDR3 sequence reads: CASSSRTLPYEQYF. CDR3 sequence (DNA): TGTGCCAGCAGCTCGCGGACGCTGCCCTACGAGCAGTACTTC.

The chain combines TRBV7-9 with TRBJ2-7; TRBD1 is a possible D gene (6 bases). Between the trimmed V and J ends, which lost 5 bases and 5 bases, there was a span of 10 bases. CDR3 size: 12 residues. Germline V gene sequence: CDR1 SEHNR, CDR2 FQNEAQ (reference sequence). The CDR3 DNA reads as TGTGCCAGCAGCACAGGGATCCACGAGCAGTACTTC. It is translated as CASSTGIHEQYF.

In this sample, this clone turned up a few times. This rearrangement joins TRBV4-3 to TRBJ2-1; 10 bases map to TRBD2. CDR3 length: 16 amino acids. The germline gives CDR1 LGHNA, CDR2 YSLEER. Trimming at V came to 0 bases and at J to 2 bases, leaving 1 base not matched to a gene. CDR3 nucleotide sequence: TGCGCCAGCAGCCAAGAAGCGGGAGGGCCCTACAATGAGCAGTTCTTC. Translating it yields CASSQEAGGPYNEQFF.

The chain links TRBV5-8 to TRBJ1-1; 10 bases align to TRBD1. The CDR3 sequence is 15 residues long. V shed 4 bases, J shed 4 bases, and the junction held 7 bases outside the gene matches. CDR1 and CDR2 from the germline V gene are SGHTS and YDEGEE. The CDR3 sequence is CASSPRQGATTEAFF. Written as DNA, the CDR3 is TGTGCCAGCAGCCCCCGACAGGGGGCGACCACTGAAGCTTTCTTT.

The genes are TRBV2 and TRBJ2-7; D ambiguous. Germline CDR1 SNHLY, CDR2 FYNNEI. The germline V and J ends were trimmed by 6 bases and 0 bases, with 12 bases remaining between them. The CDR3 contains 14 residues. The CDR3 region is CASRKPPPSYEQYF. The CDR3 DNA reads as TGTGCCAGCAGGAAGCCGCCCCCCTCCTACGAGCAGTACTTC.

This chain uses TRBV9 with TRBJ2-3; 9 bases are shared with TRBD1. V was pared by 3 bases and J by 0 bases, with 14 bases of the junction left unmatched. Per the germline V gene, CDR1 is SGDLS and CDR2 is YYNGEE. The CDR3 is 19 residues long. DNA for the CDR3: TGTGCCAGCAGCGGAGGGAACGTCGGACAGGGGTATAGCACAGATACGCAGTATTTT. It translates to CASSGGNVGQGYSTDTQYF. The full variable domain, rest sourced from reference TRBV9 and TRBJ2-3, is DSGVTQTPKHLITATGQRVTLRCSPRSGDLSVYWYQQSLDQGLQFLIQYYNGEERAKGNILERFSAQQFPDLHSELNLSSLELGDSALYFCASSGGNVGQGYSTDTQYFGPGTRLTVL.

CDR3 DNA sequence: TGTGCCATCAGTGACCGACTAGCGGAGTACAATGAGCAGTTCTTC. Translated: CAISDRLAEYNEQFF. The chain is built from TRBV10-3 and TRBJ2-1, with 9 bases identical to TRBD2. Germline loops: CDR1 ENHRY, CDR2 SYGVKD. The CDR3 is 15 residues long. V shed 3 bases and J 4 bases; nucleotides not matched to a gene: 4.

The gene calls are TRBV5-6 and TRBJ1-1; 10 positions match TRBD1. The J segment lost 0 bases and the V segment lost 2 bases, leaving 4 bases of the junction unmatched. The CDR3 runs to 16 residues. In germline, CDR1 is SGHDT, CDR2 YYEEEE. CDR3 bases: TGTGCCAGCAGCTTATGGACAGGGGGGCTGAACACTGAAGCTTTCTTT. It is translated as CASSLWTGGLNTEAFF.

This clone has at least ten counts. CDR3: CASSTGQGWQPQHF. DNA of the CDR3: TGTGCCAGCAGCACTGGGCAGGGGTGGCAGCCCCAGCATTTT. The chain couples TRBV7-9 to TRBJ1-5; TRBD1 is a possible D gene (6 bases). Trimming pared 5 bases from V and 7 bases from J, leaving 15 bases between. Germline V lookup: CDR1 SEHNR, CDR2 FQNEAQ (reference sequence). The CDR3 length is 14 residues.

The rearrangement joins TRBV27 to TRBJ1-2; D not certain. Germline V CDR1 and CDR2: MNHEY, SMNVEV (reference sequence). CDR3 length: 13 amino acids. The V and J ends lost 3 bases and 8 bases respectively, with 13 bases between them. This chain's CDR3 is CASSLRPAGGYTF. CDR3 bases: TGTGCCAGCAGTTTGAGGCCGGCCGGCGGCTACACCTTC.

This clone is a singleton in its sample. The J gene is TRBJ1-5, the V gene TRBV27, with D perhaps matching TRBD1 (5 bases). CDR1 and CDR2 (germline): MNHEY, SMNVEV (reference sequence). Deletions cut 3 bases from V and 2 bases from J, with 14 bases between. This CDR3 spans 16 amino acids. CDR3 sequence reads: CASSLHGRAGNQPQHF. In DNA, the CDR3 is TGTGCCAGCAGTTTGCACGGCAGGGCGGGCAATCAGCCCCAGCATTTT.